This entry lists 15 T cell receptor beta chains sequenced from one sample in a study of cytomegalovirus exposure and HLA in healthy donors. It was with 60 Vbeta and 13 Jbeta primers that the PCR ran. TCRdb keeps only in-frame clones here, not all; method: immunoSEQ multiplex PCR. The table shows approximately 140,000 clones, with 80% to 85% occurring only once. The sample was PBMCs. The receptors here all came from a boy between 10 and 17 years old in good health and CMV-seronegative.

In its sample, this clone was seen once. This sequence joins TRBV27 and TRBJ1-2; perhaps TRBD1 as D (5 bases). Germline-derived CDR1 and CDR2 are MNHEY and SMNVEV (reference sequence). The CDR3 covers 14 residues. V was trimmed by 2 bases and J by 4 bases, leaving 11 bases between them. The CDR3 coding sequence is TGTGCCAGCAGTTTAGTATCGGGGGGCTATGGCTACACCTTC. Translation gives CASSLVSGGYGYTF.

The rearrangement links TRBV4-1 to TRBJ2-3; 12 nucleotides agree with TRBD2. The trim removed 1 base at V and 2 bases at J, leaving 4 bases unmatched. The CDR3 is made up of 17 amino acids. Germline V gene sequence: CDR1 MGHRA, CDR2 YSYEKL. Here the CDR3 reads CASSQVSSGRVTDTQYF. CDR3 DNA sequence: TGCGCCAGCAGCCAAGTATCTAGCGGGAGGGTCACAGATACGCAGTATTTT.

The CDR3 DNA reads TGCGCCAGCAGCCAAGAAGGGGGGAGGGCATACGAGCAGTACTTC. It encodes CASSQEGGRAYEQYF. The rearrangement uses TRBV4-1 and TRBJ2-7; possible D gene TRBD2, 7 bases. The CDR3 has 15 amino acids. V dropped 0 bases and J dropped 4 bases, with 13 bases sitting between them. Germline loops: CDR1 MGHRA, CDR2 YSYEKL.

This CDR3 is CASSSGGQGYEQYF. CDR3 DNA: TGTGCCAGCAGCTCCGGTGGACAGGGCTACGAGCAGTACTTC. The chain carries TRBV7-8 and TRBJ2-7; TRBD1 matches 8 bases. The germline V gene encodes CDR1 SGHVS and CDR2 FQNEAQ. Unmatched junction bases numbered 5, after V lost 4 bases and J lost 3 bases. This CDR3 spans 14 amino acids.

The chain links TRBV18 to TRBJ1-1; D unclear. The CDR3 is 16 residues long. Germline V gene lookup returns CDR1 KGHSH and CDR2 LQKENI. Deletions cut 2 bases from V and 2 bases from J, with 15 bases between. The CDR3 spells CASSPKTAAVNTEAFF. The CDR3 nucleotides read TGTGCCAGCTCACCAAAGACGGCAGCGGTAAACACTGAAGCTTTCTTT.

The chain couples TRBV15 to TRBJ1-2, with 7 bases matching TRBD1. Trimming cost V 3 bases and J 2 bases; bases outside gene matches: 6. CDR1 is LNHNV, CDR2 YYDKDF, per germline (reference sequence). This CDR3 region has 15 residues. The CDR3, as DNA: TGTGCCACCAGCAGTCCTGAAGGGGGCAACTATGGCTACACCTTC. Translation: CATSSPEGGNYGYTF.

The chain combines TRBV5-1 with TRBJ2-7, with 9 positions matching TRBD2. The CDR3 extends over 14 amino acids. From germline, CDR1 is SGHRS and CDR2 YFSETQ. V shed 4 bases and J 5 bases; nucleotides not matched to a gene: 7. The CDR3 coding sequence is TGCGCCAGCAGCCCCGAGGCTAGCGGGGACGAGCAGTACTTC. Amino acid sequence: CASSPEASGDEQYF.

The chain carries TRBV30 and TRBJ2-1; TRBD2 aligns across 8 bases. The CDR3 is made up of 14 amino acids. Germline V gene data show CDR1 as GTSNPN and CDR2 as SVGIG (reference sequence). CDR3 nucleotide sequence: TGTGCATGCACCGGGACTAGAACCTACAATGAGCAGTTCTTC. Its translation is CACTGTRTYNEQFF.

The chain joins TRBV9 to TRBJ2-7; 9 nucleotides align to TRBD2. Germline-derived CDR1 and CDR2 are SGDLS and YYNGEE. This CDR3 is built from 16 residues. V lost 4 bases and J lost 2; bases outside the gene matches: 10. The CDR3 DNA reads TGTGCCAGCAGCCTTTGGGCTAGCGGGACCACCTACGAGCAGTACTTC. The encoded protein is CASSLWASGTTYEQYF.

CDR3 coding DNA: TGTGCCAGCAGCTTCGGGTATGAGCAGTTCTTC. The encoded protein is CASSFGYEQFF. The chain joins TRBV7-9 to TRBJ2-1; no definite D call. Germline V gene sequence: CDR1 SEHNR, CDR2 FQNEAQ (reference sequence). This CDR3 has 11 residues. The V and J ends lost 3 bases and 8 bases respectively, with 5 bases between them.

V gene TRBV19 combines with J gene TRBJ2-5; a possible D gene is TRBD1 (6 bases). The CDR3 runs to 16 residues. Germline CDR1 is LNHDA and CDR2 is SQIVND (reference sequence). The V gene lost 0 bases and the J gene lost 4 bases, with 15 bases spanning the gap. DNA of the CDR3: TGTGCCAGTAGTATAGAAGCCCGGCAGGGGCGAGAGACCCAGTACTTC. This codes for CASSIEARQGRETQYF.

The V gene is TRBV2, the J gene TRBJ2-7, with D hard to call. V gave up 1 base and J gave up 3 bases, with 13 bases separating them. Germline V gene data show CDR1 as SNHLY and CDR2 as FYNNEI. This CDR3 region has 15 residues. The CDR3 protein is CASSEGGTLYYEQYF. The CDR3 DNA reads TGTGCCAGCAGTGAAGGCGGAACCCTCTACTACGAGCAGTACTTC.

V is TRBV5-8 and J is TRBJ1-1; D not certain. V lost 4 bases and J 2 bases, leaving 9 bases between the germline ends. The germline V gene encodes CDR1 SGHTS and CDR2 YDEGEE. CDR3 length equals 13 residues. The CDR3 DNA sequence: TGTGCCAGCAGCCTGACTCCCAACACTGAAGCTTTCTTT. This sequence encodes CASSLTPNTEAFF.

The chain links TRBV18 to TRBJ2-5; 8 bases match TRBD2. The J call could be wrong; TRBJ2-7 is a better fit for the DNA end. There are 13 residues in the CDR3. Germline V CDR1 and CDR2: KGHSH, LQKENI. The CDR3 sequence: CASSRGGTYEQYF. In DNA, the CDR3 is TGTGCCAGCTCCCGGGGGGGTACCTACGAGCAGTACTTC.

To note about this clone: Other DNA variants within this sample encode the same CDR3. The chain employs TRBV6-5 and TRBJ1-5, with D possibly being TRBD1 (6 bases). From germline, CDR1 is MNHEY and CDR2 SVGAGI. CDR3 length equals 13 residues. V gave up 6 bases and J gave up 6 bases, with 12 bases separating them. Here the CDR3 reads CASSYREGQPQHF. In DNA form, the CDR3 reads TGTGCCAGCAGCTACAGGGAGGGTCAGCCCCAGCATTTT.